What follows describes a single TCR beta chain. Looked up from germline, CDR1 is MNHEY and CDR2 is SVGEGT. After removal of 2 bases from V and 11 bases from J, the junction contained 10 bases not matched to a gene. The CDR3 covers 16 residues. Original data processing: Nucleated cell number was recorded as an estimate derived from reference gene primer amplification. This table comes from immunoSEQ multiplex PCR, and its TCRdb copy is limited to in-frame clones, with some not included. Clone size and V and J calls were adopted from that table, with D and trimming inferred from the DNA. The sample holds 40,000 or so clones; around 81% are singletons and the top ten take roughly 38%. These data are taken from a study of blood T cell repertoires in COVID-19. Study background: Both acute and convalescent COVID-19 samples were obtained from the United States, Italy and Spain. The analysed material was cDNA or gDNA that came from T cells, B-cell-depleted T cells, or PBMCs.

The material sequenced was peripheral blood. The chain combines TRBV6-2 or TRBV6-3 with TRBJ1-6, with TRBD1 matching 9 bases. The sequence was collected from a man between 40 and 49 years old with active or convalescent COVID-19. In nucleotides, the CDR3 is TGTGCCAGCAGTTACCCCCGTGCGACAGGGGGGGCACCCCTCCACTTT. Translation gives CASSYPRATGGAPLHF.